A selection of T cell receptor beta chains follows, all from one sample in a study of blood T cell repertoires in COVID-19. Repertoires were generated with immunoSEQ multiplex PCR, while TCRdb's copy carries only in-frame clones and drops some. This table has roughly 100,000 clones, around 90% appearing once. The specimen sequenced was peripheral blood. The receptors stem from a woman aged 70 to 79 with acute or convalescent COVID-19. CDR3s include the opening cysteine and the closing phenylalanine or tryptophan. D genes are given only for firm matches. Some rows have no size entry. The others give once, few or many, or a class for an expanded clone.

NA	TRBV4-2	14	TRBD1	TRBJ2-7	TGTGCCAGCAGCCTGGAGGACAGGGTTGGCGAGCAGTACTTC	CASSLEDRVGEQYF
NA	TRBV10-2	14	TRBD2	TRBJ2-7	TGCGCCAGCAGTGGGACTAGCGGGGCCTACGAGCAGTACTTC	CASSGTSGAYEQYF
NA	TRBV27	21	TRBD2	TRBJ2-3	TGTGCCAGCAGTTTCACCTACCGGACTAGCGGGAGGGGCTATAGCACAGATACGCAGTATTTT	CASSFTYRTSGRGYSTDTQYF
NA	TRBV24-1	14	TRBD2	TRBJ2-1	TGTGCCGTCGGCCGCGGGGGGGCGGGTAATGAGCAGTTCTTC	CAVGRGGAGNEQFF
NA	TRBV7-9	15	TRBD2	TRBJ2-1	TGTGCCAGCAGCTTAGGGGCGGGAGGGCACAATGAGCAGTTCTTC	CASSLGAGGHNEQFF
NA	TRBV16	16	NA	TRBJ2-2	TGTGCCAGCAGCCAAAGTACGGGAATTAAGTCCGGGGAGCTGTTTTTT	CASSQSTGIKSGELFF
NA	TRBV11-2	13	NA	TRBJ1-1	TGTGCCAGCAGTCCGGCCCGGGGCACTGAAGCTTTCTTT	CASSPARGTEAFF
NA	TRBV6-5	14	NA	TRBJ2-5	TGTGCCAGCAGTTTAGGGGGAATCCAAGAGACCCAGTACTTC	CASSLGGIQETQYF
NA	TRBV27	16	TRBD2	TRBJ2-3	TGTGCCAGCAGCCCTCTCCGCGGGAGCTGGATAGATACGCAGTATTTT	CASSPLRGSWIDTQYF
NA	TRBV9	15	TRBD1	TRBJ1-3	TGTGCCAGCAGCTCCCTTTGGACAGGAGAGAACACCATATATTTT	CASSSLWTGENTIYF
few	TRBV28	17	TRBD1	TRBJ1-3	TGTGCCAGCAGTTTAAGTGGGACAGGGGTTACTGGAAACACCATATATTTT	CASSLSGTGVTGNTIYF
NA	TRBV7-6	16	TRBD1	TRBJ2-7	TGTGCCAGCAGCCGTGAGGGGACAGGGAAAACCTACGAGCAGTACTTC	CASSREGTGKTYEQYF
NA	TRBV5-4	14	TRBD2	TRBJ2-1	TGTGCCAGCAGAAGGACTAGCGGGAGGGATGAGCAGTTCTTC	CASRRTSGRDEQFF
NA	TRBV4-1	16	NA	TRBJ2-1	TGCGCCAGCAGCCAAACTCCTGCAAATCCCTACAATGAGCAGTTCTTC	CASSQTPANPYNEQFF
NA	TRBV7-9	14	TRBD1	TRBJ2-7	TGTGCCAGCAGCTTGGGGACAGGAAACTACGAGCAGTACTTC	CASSLGTGNYEQYF
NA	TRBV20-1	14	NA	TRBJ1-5	TGCAGTGCTAGTTCCGGGGATCGGAATCAGCCCCAGCATTTT	CSASSGDRNQPQHF
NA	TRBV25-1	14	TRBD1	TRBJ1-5	TGTGCCAGCAGCGGAGACAGGGCAAATCAGCCCCAGCATTTT	CASSGDRANQPQHF
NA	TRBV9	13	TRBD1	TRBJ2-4	TGTGCCAGCAGCGTAGGGGACAGAGGCATTCAGTACTTC	CASSVGDRGIQYF
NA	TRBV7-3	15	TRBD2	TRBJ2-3	TGTGCCAGCAGCCCTAGCGGGAGGGCCACAGATACGCAGTATTTT	CASSPSGRATDTQYF
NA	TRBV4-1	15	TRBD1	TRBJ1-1	TGCGCCAGCAGCCAAGGACAGGGAATGGACACTGAAGCTTTCTTT	CASSQGQGMDTEAFF
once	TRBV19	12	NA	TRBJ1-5	TGTGCCAGTAGTTATGGCAATCAGCCCCAGCATTTT	CASSYGNQPQHF